Following are 19 T cell receptor beta chains from one sample sequenced in a study of response to subunit inactivated influenza vaccine. TCRdb re-called the RT-PCR reads through MiXCR, storing one row per CDR3 protein. The sample has approximately 480,000 distinct CDR3 sequences; approximately 9.9% are singletons. The sequenced sample was PBMCs from blood, obtained 40 to 50 days after vaccination. These receptors were collected from a middle-aged man who received an inactivated influenza vaccine.

The V and J genes are TRBV6-2 or TRBV6-3 and TRBJ2-3, with 8 bases matching TRBD1. This CDR3 comprises 19 residues. Germline values: CDR1 MNHEY, CDR2 SVGEGT. Trimming removed 0 bases from V and 5 bases from J; junction bases left unmatched: 16. The CDR3 sequence: CASSYSTLVQGVMLDTQYF. The CDR3 DNA reads TGTGCCAGCAGTTACTCGACCCTTGTACAGGGGGTTATGTTAGATACGCAGTATTTT.

There are a few counts of this clonotype. This chain uses TRBV30 with TRBJ2-7, with D uncertain. The germline gives CDR1 GTSNPN, CDR2 SVGIG (reference sequence). The CDR3 is made up of 13 amino acids. The V end lost 0 bases, the J end lost 0 bases, and 6 bases lay between the germline ends. Here the CDR3 reads CAWSVRSSYEQYF. CDR3 in DNA: TGTGCCTGGAGTGTACGGTCCTCCTACGAGCAGTACTTC. Drawing the rest from reference TRBV30 and TRBJ2-7, the complete variable domain is SQTIHQWPATLVQPVGSPLSLECTVEGTSNPNLYWYRQAAGRGLQLLFYSVGIGQISSEVPQNLSASRPQDRQFILSSKKLLLSDSGFYLCAWSVRSSYEQYFGPGTRLTVT.

There are a few counts of this clonotype. The chain carries TRBV3-1 and TRBJ1-1, with 11 bases lining up with TRBD1. CDR3 length equals 16 residues. Germline loops: CDR1 LGHDT, CDR2 YNNKEL (reference sequence). Losses at the gene ends were 2 bases for V and 4 bases for J; bases not matched to a gene: 6. The CDR3 DNA reads as TGTGCCAGCAGCCAATGGGCGGGACAGGGGGGCACTGAAGCTTTCTTT. Amino acids: CASSQWAGQGGTEAFF.

This clonotype was seen a handful of times. J is TRBJ1-2 and V is TRBV29-1, with D maybe TRBD1 (5 bases). Germline-derived CDR1 and CDR2 are SQVTM and ANQGSEA. Deletions cut 5 bases from V and 11 bases from J, with 18 bases between. CDR3 size: 12 residues. CDR3 protein: CSVSTGTAVYTF. The CDR3 region has the DNA TGCAGCGTTTCCACCGGGACCGCCGTGTACACCTTC.

The V gene is TRBV30, the J gene TRBJ2-6; no reliable D call. Trimming shortened V by 2 bases and J by 2 bases, and 1 base separated the two germline ends. From germline, CDR1 is GTSNPN and CDR2 SVGIG (reference sequence). This CDR3 comprises 12 residues. The CDR3 nucleotides read TGTGCCTGGAGTACTGGGGCCAACGTCCTGACTTTC. It translates to CAWSTGANVLTF.

This clonotype came up a few times. The V call is TRBV14, the J call TRBJ1-6; tentatively, D is TRBD1 (6 bases). Germline CDR1 reads SGHDN; CDR2 reads FVKESK. This CDR3 has 16 residues. Trimming cost V 5 bases and J 4 bases, with 15 bases left between them. The CDR3 region is CASSSQLGQYNSPLHF. CDR3 sequence (DNA): TGTGCCAGCAGCTCACAGCTCGGACAGTATAATTCACCCCTCCACTTT.

This chain connects TRBV11-2 to TRBJ1-2; a possible D gene is TRBD1 (5 bases). The germline V gene encodes CDR1 SGHAT and CDR2 FQNNGV. CDR3 length: 18 amino acids. V lost 2 bases and J lost 6, with 25 bases in between. This CDR3 is CASSLRNWKGPLSNGYTF. As DNA, the CDR3 is TGTGCCAGCAGCTTAAGGAACTGGAAGGGACCATTGTCGAATGGCTACACCTTC.

There are many counts of this clonotype. The V gene is TRBV28, the J gene TRBJ2-7, with D unclear. This CDR3 region has 15 residues. Trimming cost V 3 bases and J 3 bases, with 15 bases left between them. The germline gives CDR1 MDHEN, CDR2 SYDVKM. The CDR3: CASSFIGRNIYEQYF. In DNA form, the CDR3 reads TGTGCCAGCAGTTTTATAGGACGGAATATCTACGAGCAGTACTTC.

This clonotype was recorded a few times. The rearrangement uses TRBV5-1 and TRBJ2-1; D call uncertain. V was pared by 1 base and J by 7 bases, with 12 bases between. The CDR3 has 14 residues. Germline CDR1 SGHRS, CDR2 YFSETQ. In DNA form, the CDR3 reads TGCGCCAGCAGCTTGTCCAGCGTCCGGAATGAGCAGTTCTTC. Encoded protein: CASSLSSVRNEQFF.

The CDR3 DNA reads TGTGCCAGCAGTTACGTAGGGTTGAATGCTTTCTTT. Protein: CASSYVGLNAFF. The chain has TRBV6-2 or TRBV6-3 and TRBJ1-1; D unclear. The CDR3 is made up of 12 amino acids. The germline V and J ends were trimmed by 2 bases and 11 bases, with 12 bases remaining between them. Germline V gives CDR1 MNHEY, CDR2 SVGEGT.

This rearrangement joins TRBV10-2 to TRBJ2-2; D possibly uses TRBD1 or TRBD2 (7 bases each). V was clipped by 3 bases and J by 6 bases, with 23 bases between them. CDR3 length equals 18 residues. Germline CDR1 is WSHSY and CDR2 is SAAADI. CDR3 in amino acids: CASSDPHRGSGSSGELFF. DNA of the CDR3: TGCGCCAGCAGTGACCCCCACAGGGGTAGCGGGTCCTCCGGGGAGCTGTTTTTT.

This clonotype appeared a few times. This chain links TRBV9 with TRBJ2-7, with 7 bases identical to TRBD1. V lost 4 bases, J lost 3 bases, and 13 bases stayed unmatched. CDR3 size: 16 residues. Germline V gene sequence: CDR1 SGDLS, CDR2 YYNGEE. CDR3 bases: TGTGCCAGCAGCCCTAGAATCGGAACAGGGGTCTACGAGCAGTACTTC. Residues: CASSPRIGTGVYEQYF.

The chain employs TRBV29-1 and TRBJ1-5; the D is unclear. This CDR3 is built from 15 residues. Germline V lookup: CDR1 SQVTM, CDR2 ANQGSEA. V was clipped by 4 bases and J by 4 bases, with 17 bases between them. CDR3 region: CSVAWDLGQNQPQHF. The CDR3 nucleotides are TGCAGCGTTGCCTGGGATTTGGGCCAGAATCAGCCCCAGCATTTT.

In nucleotides, the CDR3 is TGTGCCACCAGTTTCTCGCCGGGACAGCGCACAGATACGCAGTATTTT. Translated, it gives CATSFSPGQRTDTQYF. The chain couples TRBV24-1 to TRBJ2-3, with TRBD1 identical over 7 bases. CDR1 KGHDR and CDR2 SFDVKD come from the germline V gene. This CDR3 has 16 residues. The V and J ends lost 6 bases and 1 base, in that order; junction bases with no gene match: 9.

The chain uses TRBV18 and TRBJ2-7, with TRBD1 identical over 9 bases. Germline V CDR1 and CDR2: KGHSH, LQKENI. The CDR3 spans 14 residues. Trimming removed 5 bases from V and 3 bases from J; junction bases left unmatched: 5. In DNA form, the CDR3 reads TGTGCCAGCTCAATCAAGACAGGGGGCTACGAGCAGTACTTC. It encodes CASSIKTGGYEQYF.

This clonotype was counted between two and nine times. V usage is TRBV7-2 and J usage is TRBJ2-3; D not certain. Germline CDR1 is SGHTA and CDR2 is FQGNSA. CDR3 size: 15 residues. The ends were cut back, 4 bases at V and 1 base at J, with 12 bases in the middle. The CDR3 nucleotides are TGTGCCAGCAGCTCCCAGTTTCGCCGCACAGATACGCAGTATTTT. Translating it yields CASSSQFRRTDTQYF. Full variable domain (rest looked up from reference TRBV7-2 and TRBJ2-3): GAGVSQSPSNKVTEKGKDVELRCDPISGHTALYWYRQSLGQGLEFLIYFQGNSAPDKSGLPSDRFSAERTGGSVSTLTIQRTQQEDSAVYLCASSSQFRRTDTQYFGPGTRLTVL.

The chain uses TRBV7-3 and TRBJ2-2; TRBD2 might be the D (5 bases). V dropped 5 bases and J dropped 6 bases, with 22 bases sitting between them. The CDR3 consists of 17 residues. Germline values: CDR1 SGHTA, CDR2 FQGTGA. CDR3 region: CASSPYPLPHSAGELFF. DNA of the CDR3: TGTGCCAGCAGCCCGTACCCCCTCCCCCATAGCGCCGGGGAGCTGTTTTTT. The entire variable domain, with the rest obtained from reference TRBV7-3 and TRBJ2-2, is as follows: GAGVSQTPSNKVTEKGKYVELRCDPISGHTALYWYRQSLGQGPEFLIYFQGTGAADDSGLPNDRFFAVRPEGSVSTLKIQRTERGDSAVYLCASSPYPLPHSAGELFFGEGSRLTVL.

This clonotype showed up just a few times. The J gene is TRBJ2-3, the V gene TRBV6-2 or TRBV6-3; possibly TRBD2 for D (7 bases). Trimming removed 2 bases from V and 9 bases from J, with 21 bases in between. CDR3 length equals 16 residues. Germline V gene lookup returns CDR1 MNHEY and CDR2 SVGEGT. Here the CDR3 DNA reads TGTGCCAGCAGTTACAGAGGGGGGCCTCAGCGGGGCACGCAGTATTTT. Protein: CASSYRGGPQRGTQYF.

In its sample, this clonotype was seen many times. The chain combines TRBV10-3 with TRBJ1-4, with D possibly TRBD1 on 6 matching bases. This CDR3 contains 14 residues. V shed 3 bases and J shed 7 bases, with 12 bases lying between them. The germline gives CDR1 ENHRY, CDR2 SYGVKD. As DNA, the CDR3 is TGTGCCATCAGTGACTCGGGGGCTGGTGAAAAACTGTTTTTT. The encoded protein is CAISDSGAGEKLFF.